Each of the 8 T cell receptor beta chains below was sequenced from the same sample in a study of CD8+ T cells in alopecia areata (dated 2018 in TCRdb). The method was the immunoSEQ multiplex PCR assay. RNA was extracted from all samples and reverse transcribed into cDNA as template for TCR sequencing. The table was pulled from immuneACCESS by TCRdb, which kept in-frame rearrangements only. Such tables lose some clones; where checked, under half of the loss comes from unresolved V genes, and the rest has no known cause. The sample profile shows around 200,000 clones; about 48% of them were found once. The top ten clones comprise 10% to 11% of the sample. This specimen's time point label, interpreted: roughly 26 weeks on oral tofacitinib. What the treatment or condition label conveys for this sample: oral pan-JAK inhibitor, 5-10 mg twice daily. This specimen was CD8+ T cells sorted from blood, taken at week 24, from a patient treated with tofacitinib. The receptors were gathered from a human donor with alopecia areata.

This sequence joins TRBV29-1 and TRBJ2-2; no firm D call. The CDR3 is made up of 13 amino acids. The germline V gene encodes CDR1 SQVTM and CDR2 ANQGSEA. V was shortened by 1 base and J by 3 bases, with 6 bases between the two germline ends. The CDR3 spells CSVEAGDTGELFF. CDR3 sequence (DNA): TGCAGCGTTGAAGCAGGAGACACCGGGGAGCTGTTTTTT.

CDR3 sequence: CASSPLPIGTVFEQYF. The CDR3 nucleotides are TGTGCCAGTAGTCCCCTTCCTATCGGGACAGTCTTCGAGCAGTACTTC. The chain joins TRBV19 to TRBJ2-7; 7 positions match TRBD1. This CDR3 has 16 residues. Germline-derived CDR1 and CDR2 are LNHDA and SQIVND (reference sequence). Trimming cost V 5 bases and J 6 bases; bases outside gene matches: 16.

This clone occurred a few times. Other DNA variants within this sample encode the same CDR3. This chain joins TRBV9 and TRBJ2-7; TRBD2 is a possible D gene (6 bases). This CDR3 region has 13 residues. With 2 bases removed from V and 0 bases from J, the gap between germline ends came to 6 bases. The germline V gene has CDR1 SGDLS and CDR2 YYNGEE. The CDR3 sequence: CASSVGSSYEQYF. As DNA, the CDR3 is TGTGCCAGCAGCGTCGGGAGCTCCTACGAGCAGTACTTC.

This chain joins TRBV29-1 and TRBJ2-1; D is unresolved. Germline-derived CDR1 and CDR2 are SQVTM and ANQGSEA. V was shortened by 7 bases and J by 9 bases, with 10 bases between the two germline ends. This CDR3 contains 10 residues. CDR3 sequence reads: CSARWGEQFF. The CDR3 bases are TGCAGCGCGAGGTGGGGTGAGCAGTTCTTC.

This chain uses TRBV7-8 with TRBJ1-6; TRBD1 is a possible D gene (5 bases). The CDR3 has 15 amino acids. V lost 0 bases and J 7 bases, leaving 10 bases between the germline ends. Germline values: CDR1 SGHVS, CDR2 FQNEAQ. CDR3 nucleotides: TGTGCCAGCAGCTTAGCCAGGGCGAGAAATTCACCCCTCCACTTT. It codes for CASSLARARNSPLHF.

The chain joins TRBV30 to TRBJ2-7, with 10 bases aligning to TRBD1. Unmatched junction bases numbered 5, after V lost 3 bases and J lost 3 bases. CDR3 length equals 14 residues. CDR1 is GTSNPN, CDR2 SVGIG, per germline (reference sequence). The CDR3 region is CAWSPGTGDYEQYF. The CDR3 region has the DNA TGTGCCTGGAGCCCTGGGACAGGGGACTACGAGCAGTACTTC.

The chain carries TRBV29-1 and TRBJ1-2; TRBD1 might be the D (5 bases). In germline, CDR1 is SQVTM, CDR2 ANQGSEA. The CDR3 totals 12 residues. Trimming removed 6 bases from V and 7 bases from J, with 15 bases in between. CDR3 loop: CSVLGGRGGYTF. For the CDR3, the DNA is TGCAGCGTCCTCGGGGGAAGGGGTGGCTACACCTTC. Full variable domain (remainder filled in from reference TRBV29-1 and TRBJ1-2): SAVISQKPSRDICQRGTSLTIQCQVDSQVTMMFWYRQQPGQSLTLIATANQGSEATYESGFVIDKFPISRPNLTFSTLTVSNMSPEDSSIYLCSVLGGRGGYTFGSGTRLTVV.

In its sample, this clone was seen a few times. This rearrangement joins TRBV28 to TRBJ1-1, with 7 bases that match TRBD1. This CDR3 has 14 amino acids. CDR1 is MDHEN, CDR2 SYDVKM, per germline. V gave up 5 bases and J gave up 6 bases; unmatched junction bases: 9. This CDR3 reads CASSGSGGKAEAFF. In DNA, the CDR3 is TGTGCCAGCAGTGGGTCAGGGGGAAAAGCTGAAGCTTTCTTT.